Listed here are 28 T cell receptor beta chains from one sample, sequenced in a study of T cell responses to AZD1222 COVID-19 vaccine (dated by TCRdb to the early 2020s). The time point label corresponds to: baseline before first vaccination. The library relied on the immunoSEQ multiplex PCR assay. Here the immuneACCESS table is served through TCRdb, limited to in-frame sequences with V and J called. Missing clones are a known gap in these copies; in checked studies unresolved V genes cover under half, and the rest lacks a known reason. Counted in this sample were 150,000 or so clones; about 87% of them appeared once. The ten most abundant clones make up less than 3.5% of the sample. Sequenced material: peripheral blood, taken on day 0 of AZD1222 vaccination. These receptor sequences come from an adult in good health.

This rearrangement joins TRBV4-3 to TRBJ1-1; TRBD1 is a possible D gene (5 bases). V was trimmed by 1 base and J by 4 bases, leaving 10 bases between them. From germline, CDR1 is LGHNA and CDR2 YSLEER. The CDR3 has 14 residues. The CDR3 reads CASSQAGGFTEAFF. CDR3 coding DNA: TGCGCCAGCAGCCAAGCGGGGGGATTCACTGAAGCTTTCTTT.

For the CDR3, the DNA is TGCAGCGTTGGGAGCGGGGGTGTTTCAGATACGCAGTATTTT. This translates into CSVGSGGVSDTQYF. The chain carries TRBV29-1 and TRBJ2-3; 8 bases are a match to TRBD2. CDR1 and CDR2 (germline): SQVTM, ANQGSEA. CDR3 size: 14 residues. The V and J ends lost 4 bases and 4 bases, in that order; junction bases with no gene match: 7.

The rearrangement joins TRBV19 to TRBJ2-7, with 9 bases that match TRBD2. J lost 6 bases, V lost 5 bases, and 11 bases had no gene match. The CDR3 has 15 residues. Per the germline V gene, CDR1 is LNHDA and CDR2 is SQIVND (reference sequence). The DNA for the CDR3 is TGTGCCAGTAGTTCAAGTCCAGCGGGGGGACCCGAGCAGTACTTC. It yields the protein CASSSSPAGGPEQYF.

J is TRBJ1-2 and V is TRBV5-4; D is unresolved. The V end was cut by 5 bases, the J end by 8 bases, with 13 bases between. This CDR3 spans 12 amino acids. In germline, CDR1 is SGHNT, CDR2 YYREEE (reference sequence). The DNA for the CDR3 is TGTGCCAGCAGGTTAGACGTGGGAGGCTACACCTTC. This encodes CASRLDVGGYTF. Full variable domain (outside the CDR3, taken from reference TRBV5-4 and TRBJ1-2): ETGVTQSPTHLIKTRGQQVTLRCSSQSGHNTVSWYQQALGQGPQFIFQYYREEENGRGNFPPRFSGLQFPNYSSELNVNALELDDSALYLCASRLDVGGYTFGSGTRLTVV.

The CDR3 DNA sequence: TGTGCCAGCAGCTTGTGGGAAAACACTGAAGCTTTCTTT. Its translation is CASSLWENTEAFF. This rearrangement joins TRBV5-5 to TRBJ1-1; no firm D call. CDR1 and CDR2 from the germline V gene are SGHKS and YYEKEE (reference sequence). Trimming took 1 base from V and 2 from J, leaving 6 bases between them. The CDR3 consists of 13 residues.

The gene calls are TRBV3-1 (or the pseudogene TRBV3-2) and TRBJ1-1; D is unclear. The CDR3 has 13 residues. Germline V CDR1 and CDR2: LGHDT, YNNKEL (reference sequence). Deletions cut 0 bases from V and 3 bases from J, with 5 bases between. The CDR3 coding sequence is TGTGCCAGCAGCCAAGATAAGTACACTGAAGCTTTCTTT. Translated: CASSQDKYTEAFF.

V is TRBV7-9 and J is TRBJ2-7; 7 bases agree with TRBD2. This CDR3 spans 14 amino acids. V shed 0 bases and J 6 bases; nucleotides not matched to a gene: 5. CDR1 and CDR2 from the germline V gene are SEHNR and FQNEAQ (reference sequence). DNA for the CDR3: TGTGCCAGCAGCTTAGCGGGGGGGTCCCCCGAGCAGTACTTC. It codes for CASSLAGGSPEQYF.

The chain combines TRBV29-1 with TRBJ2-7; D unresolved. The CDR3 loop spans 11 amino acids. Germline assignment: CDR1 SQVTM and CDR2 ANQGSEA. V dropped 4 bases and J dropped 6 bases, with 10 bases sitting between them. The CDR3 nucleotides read TGCAGCGTTGGGGTAGGGCCCGAGCAGTACTTC. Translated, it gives CSVGVGPEQYF.

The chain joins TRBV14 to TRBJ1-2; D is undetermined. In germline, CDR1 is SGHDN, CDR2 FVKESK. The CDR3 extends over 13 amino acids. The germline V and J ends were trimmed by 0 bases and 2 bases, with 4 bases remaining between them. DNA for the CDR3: TGTGCCAGCAGCCAAGACAGAAACTATGGCTACACCTTC. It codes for CASSQDRNYGYTF.

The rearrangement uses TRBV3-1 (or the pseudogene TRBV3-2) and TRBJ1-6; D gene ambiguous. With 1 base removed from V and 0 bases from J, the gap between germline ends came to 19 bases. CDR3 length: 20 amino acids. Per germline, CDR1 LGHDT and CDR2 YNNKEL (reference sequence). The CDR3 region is CASSQGPVGYRSSYNSPLHF. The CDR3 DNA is TGTGCCAGCAGCCAAGGGCCCGTCGGATATCGAAGCTCCTATAATTCACCCCTCCACTTT.

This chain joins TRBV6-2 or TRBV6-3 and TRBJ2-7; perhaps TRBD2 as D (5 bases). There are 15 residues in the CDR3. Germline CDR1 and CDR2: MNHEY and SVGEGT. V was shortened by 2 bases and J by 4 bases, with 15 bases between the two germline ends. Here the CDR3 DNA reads TGTGCCAGCAGTTACGCAGGACGGGAAGGATACGAGCAGTACTTC. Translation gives CASSYAGREGYEQYF.

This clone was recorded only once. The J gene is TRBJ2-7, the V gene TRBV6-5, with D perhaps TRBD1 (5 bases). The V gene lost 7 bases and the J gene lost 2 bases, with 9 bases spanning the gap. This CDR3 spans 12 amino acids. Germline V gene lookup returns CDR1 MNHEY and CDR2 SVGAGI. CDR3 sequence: CASIGHTYEQYF. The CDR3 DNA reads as TGTGCCAGCATTGGACATACCTACGAGCAGTACTTC.

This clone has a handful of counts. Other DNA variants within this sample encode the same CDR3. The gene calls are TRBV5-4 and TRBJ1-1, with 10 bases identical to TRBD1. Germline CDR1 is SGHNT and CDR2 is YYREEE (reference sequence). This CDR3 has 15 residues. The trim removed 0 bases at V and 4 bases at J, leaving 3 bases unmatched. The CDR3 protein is CASSLGQGAATEAFF. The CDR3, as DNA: TGTGCCAGCAGCTTGGGACAGGGGGCCGCCACTGAAGCTTTCTTT.

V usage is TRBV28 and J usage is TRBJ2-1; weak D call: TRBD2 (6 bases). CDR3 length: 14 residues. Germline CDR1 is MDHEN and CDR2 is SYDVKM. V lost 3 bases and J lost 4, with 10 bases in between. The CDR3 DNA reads TGTGCCAGCAGTTTGGAGGGGCGTTACAATGAGCAGTTCTTC. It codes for CASSLEGRYNEQFF.

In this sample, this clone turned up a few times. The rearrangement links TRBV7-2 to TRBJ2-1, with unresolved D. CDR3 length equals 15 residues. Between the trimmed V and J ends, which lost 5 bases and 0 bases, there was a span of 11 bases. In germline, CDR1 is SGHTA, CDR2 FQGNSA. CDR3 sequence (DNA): TGTGCCAGCAGCCCTCCCTTGGGCTCCTACAATGAGCAGTTCTTC. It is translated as CASSPPLGSYNEQFF.

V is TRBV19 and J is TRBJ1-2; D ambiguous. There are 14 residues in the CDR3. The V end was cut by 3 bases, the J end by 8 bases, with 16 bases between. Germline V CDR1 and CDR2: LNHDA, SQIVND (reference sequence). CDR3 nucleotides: TGTGCCAGTAGTATGGGCGGAGGAAGAGGAGGCTACACCTTC. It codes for CASSMGGGRGGYTF.

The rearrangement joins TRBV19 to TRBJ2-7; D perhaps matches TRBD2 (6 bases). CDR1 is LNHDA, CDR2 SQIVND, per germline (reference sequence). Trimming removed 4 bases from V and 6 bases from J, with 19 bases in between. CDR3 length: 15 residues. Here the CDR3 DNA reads TGTGCCAGTAGTACCGTGGCGGGGACGACCGGCGAGCAGTACTTC. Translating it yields CASSTVAGTTGEQYF.

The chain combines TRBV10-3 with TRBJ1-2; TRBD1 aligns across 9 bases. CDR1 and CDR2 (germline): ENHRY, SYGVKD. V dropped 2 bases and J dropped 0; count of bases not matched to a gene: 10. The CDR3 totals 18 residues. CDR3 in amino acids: CAISEGGTGPLTNYGYTF. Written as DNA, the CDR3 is TGTGCCATCAGTGAGGGGGGGACAGGGCCACTTACTAACTATGGCTACACCTTC.

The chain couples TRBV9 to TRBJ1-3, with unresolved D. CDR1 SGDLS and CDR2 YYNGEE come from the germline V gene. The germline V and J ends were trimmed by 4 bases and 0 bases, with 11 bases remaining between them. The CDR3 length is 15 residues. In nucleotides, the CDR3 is TGTGCCAGCAGCCCACGGGGAACCTCTGGAAACACCATATATTTT. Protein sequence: CASSPRGTSGNTIYF. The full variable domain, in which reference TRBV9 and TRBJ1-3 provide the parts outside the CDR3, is DSGVTQTPKHLITATGQRVTLRCSPRSGDLSVYWYQQSLDQGLQFLIQYYNGEERAKGNILERFSAQQFPDLHSELNLSSLELGDSALYFCASSPRGTSGNTIYFGEGSWLTVV.

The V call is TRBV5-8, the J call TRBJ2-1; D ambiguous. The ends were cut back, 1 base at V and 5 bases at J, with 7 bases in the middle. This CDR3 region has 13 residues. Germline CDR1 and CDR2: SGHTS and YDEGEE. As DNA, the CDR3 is TGTGCCAGCAGCTTGTGGCAGAACAATGAGCAGTTCTTC. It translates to CASSLWQNNEQFF. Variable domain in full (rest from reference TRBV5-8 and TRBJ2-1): EAGVTQSPTHLIKTRGQQATLRCSPISGHTSVYWYQQALGLGLQFLLWYDEGEERNRGNFPPRFSGRQFPNYSSELNVNALELEDSALYLCASSLWQNNEQFFGPGTRLTVL.

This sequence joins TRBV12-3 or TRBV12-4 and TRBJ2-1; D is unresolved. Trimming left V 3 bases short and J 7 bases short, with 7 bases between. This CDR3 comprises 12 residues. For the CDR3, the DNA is TGTGCCAGCAGTTTCGGTCCGAATGAGCAGTTCTTC. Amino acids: CASSFGPNEQFF.

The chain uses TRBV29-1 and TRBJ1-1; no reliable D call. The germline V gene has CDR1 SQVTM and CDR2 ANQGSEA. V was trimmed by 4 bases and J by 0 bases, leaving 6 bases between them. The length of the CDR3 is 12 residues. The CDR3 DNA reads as TGCAGCGTTGGGCGCATGAACACTGAAGCTTTCTTT. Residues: CSVGRMNTEAFF.

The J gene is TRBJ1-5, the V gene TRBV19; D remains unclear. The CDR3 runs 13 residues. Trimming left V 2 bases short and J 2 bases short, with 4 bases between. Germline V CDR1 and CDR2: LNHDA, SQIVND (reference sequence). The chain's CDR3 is CASSIHGNQPQHF. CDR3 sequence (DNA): TGTGCCAGTAGTATACATGGCAATCAGCCCCAGCATTTT.

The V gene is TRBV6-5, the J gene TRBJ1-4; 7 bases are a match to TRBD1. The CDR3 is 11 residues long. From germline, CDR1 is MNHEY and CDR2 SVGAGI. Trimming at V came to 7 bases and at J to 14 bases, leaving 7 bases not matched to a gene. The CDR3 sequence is CASISGGMLFF. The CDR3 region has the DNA TGTGCCAGCATTTCAGGGGGGATGCTGTTTTTT.

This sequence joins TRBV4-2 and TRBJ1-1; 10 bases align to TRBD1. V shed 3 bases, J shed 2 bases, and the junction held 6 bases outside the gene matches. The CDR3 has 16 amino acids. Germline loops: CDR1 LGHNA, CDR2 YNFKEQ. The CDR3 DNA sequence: TGTGCCAGCAGCCAGGGACAGGGGACCCATAACACTGAAGCTTTCTTT. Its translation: CASSQGQGTHNTEAFF.

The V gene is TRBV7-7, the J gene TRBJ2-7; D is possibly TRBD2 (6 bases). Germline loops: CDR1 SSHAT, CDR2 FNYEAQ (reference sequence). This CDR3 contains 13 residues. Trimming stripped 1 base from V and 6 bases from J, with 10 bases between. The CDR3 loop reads CASSLDRGSEQYF. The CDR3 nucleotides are TGTGCCAGCAGCTTAGATCGGGGGAGCGAGCAGTACTTC.

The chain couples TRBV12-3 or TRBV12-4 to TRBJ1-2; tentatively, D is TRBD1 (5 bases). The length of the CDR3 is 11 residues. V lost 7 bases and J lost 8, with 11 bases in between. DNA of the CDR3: TGTGCCAGCACCCCGGGGGAGGGCTACACCTTC. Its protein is CASTPGEGYTF.

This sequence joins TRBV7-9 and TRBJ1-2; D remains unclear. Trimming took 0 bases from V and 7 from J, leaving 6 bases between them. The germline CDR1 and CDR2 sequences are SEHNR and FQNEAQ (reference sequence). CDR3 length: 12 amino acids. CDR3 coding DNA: TGTGCCAGCAGCTTAGCGAGGGCTGGCTACACCTTC. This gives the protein CASSLARAGYTF.